A selection of T cell receptor beta chains follows, all from one sample in a study of T cell responses to AZD1222 COVID-19 vaccine. The data were produced by immunoSEQ multiplex PCR, yet TCRdb's version contains in-frame clones alone and is incomplete. The sample lists 120,000 or so clones, approximately 90% occurring once. The input for sequencing was peripheral blood, taken on day 0 of MenACWY control vaccination. The receptor source for this set is an adult in good health. Each CDR3 is given without its conserved first and last residue. Not every row has a clone size; where given, it reads once, few, many or a size class.

clone_size,v_call,cdr3_length,j_call,cdr3_aa
-,TRBV5-4,10,TRBJ2-7,ASSLGVYEQY
-,TRBV29-1,11,TRBJ1-1,SVLQGSNTEAF
-,TRBV10-1,12,TRBJ2-2,ASRPGQGTGELF
-,TRBV30,12,TRBJ1-5,AWTHRARDQPQH
-,TRBV5-1,12,TRBJ2-7,ASRTSGSSYEQY
-,TRBV24-1,12,TRBJ1-2,ATSDSGQAGGYT
-,TRBV6-1,10,TRBJ1-5,ASSEGVQPQH
-,TRBV6-4,13,TRBJ1-2,ASSDSNGAAGGYT
-,TRBV4-1,14,TRBJ1-3,ASSQAGGYSGNTIY
-,TRBV5-4,14,TRBJ2-3,ASSFYKREVSDTQY
-,TRBV3-1/TRBV3-2,11,TRBJ2-1,ASSLPTHNEQF
once,TRBV5-4,11,TRBJ1-1,ASSLEGATEAF
-,TRBV5-4,12,TRBJ2-7,ASSLFGGGYEQY
-,TRBV5-1,14,TRBJ1-3,ASSAYQAHSGNTIY
-,TRBV7-8,11,TRBJ2-7,ASSADRGYEQY
-,TRBV6-5,10,TRBJ1-1,ASRRGVTEAF
-,TRBV7-3,14,TRBJ1-1,ASSSTPRDRATEAF
-,TRBV11-3,13,TRBJ2-2,ASSLGSLGTGELF
-,TRBV2,14,TRBJ1-2,ASNWGGGALGYGYT
-,TRBV2,12,TRBJ1-1,ASRLTGEVTEAF
-,TRBV30,13,TRBJ2-7,AWSGESTGAYEQY
-,TRBV11-3,14,TRBJ2-7,ASSLMASGSSYEQY
-,TRBV5-6,11,TRBJ1-5,ASSYTGVQPQH
-,TRBV7-2,12,TRBJ2-3,ASSLLKLTDTQY
-,TRBV24-1,14,TRBJ1-5,ATSEPRLNSNQPQH
-,TRBV27,11,TRBJ2-7,ASSFSGSYEQY
once,TRBV7-9,13,TRBJ2-3,ASSPGQGATDTQY
few,TRBV28,11,TRBJ1-6,ASLGGAGSPLH
-,TRBV10-3,12,TRBJ1-1,AISEFREGGEAF
-,TRBV9,12,TRBJ1-3,ASSAGGFGNTIY
-,TRBV7-3,11,TRBJ1-1,ASSLSKNTEAF
-,TRBV7-9,15,TRBJ1-3,ASSFPTDDSSGNTIY
-,TRBV7-8,15,TRBJ1-1,ASSLVGSAWMNTEAF
once,TRBV29-1,12,TRBJ2-1,SVGVREGYNEQF
-,TRBV7-3,11,TRBJ2-2,ASSLLGTGELF
-,TRBV6-2/TRBV6-3,13,TRBJ1-5,ASSPLPGYNQPQH
-,TRBV19,11,TRBJ1-2,ASRGTLNYGYT
-,TRBV19,12,TRBJ1-5,ASSTGTLNQPQH
-,TRBV18,13,TRBJ2-7,ASSPPSGQGYEQY
-,TRBV18,13,TRBJ1-5,ASSPSGDSNQPQH
-,TRBV5-1,12,TRBJ1-3,ASSLTYSGNTIY
-,TRBV29-1,12,TRBJ2-3,SVAAGLATDTQY
-,TRBV12-3/TRBV12-4,10,TRBJ2-3,ASSPRGDTQY
-,TRBV11-2,10,TRBJ1-2,ASSFRGYGYT
-,TRBV2,11,TRBJ1-1,ASSAGEGTEAF
-,TRBV2,12,TRBJ2-2,ASSETGSTGELF
-,TRBV7-9,11,TRBJ1-5,ASSRHEVQPQH
-,TRBV7-2,15,TRBJ2-3,ASSLTAGGASTDTQY
-,TRBV29-1,13,TRBJ2-1,SVGGSASGSREQF
-,TRBV2,10,TRBJ2-7,ASSEAGKNAY
once,TRBV6-5,13,TRBJ2-1,ASSYSLSSYNEQF
once,TRBV11-2,12,TRBJ2-7,ASSLVDLGFEQY
once,TRBV19,11,TRBJ2-7,ASSIWQSYEQY
few,TRBV5-1,14,TRBJ2-7,ASSLGTGTTPAGQY
once,TRBV24-1,11,TRBJ1-2,ATSDLQGGHYT
-,TRBV6-5,12,TRBJ1-2,ASSYQGGKYGYT